These T cell receptor beta chains were read from a single sample in a study of spatial heterogeneity in lung cancer. TCRdb reanalysed the 5' RACE reads using MiXCR and keeps one entry per CDR3 protein. Among roughly 49,000 distinct CDR3 sequences listed, approximately 7% were seen once. Sequences were derived from PBMCs, sampled at surgery. The source of these receptors is a female donor with early-stage non-small cell lung cancer. Each CDR3 is given with its conserved first and last residue. Fields, in order: V gene, D gene, clone size, J gene, CDR3 protein, CDR3 DNA. The D gene is left open where the match is weak. The size field is filled for only some rows; it gives once, few, many or a size class.

TRBV28,NA,NA,TRBJ1-1,CASSIFSGLGNTEAFF,TGTGCCAGCAGTATCTTCTCGGGCTTGGGGAACACTGAAGCTTTCTTT
TRBV7-8,NA,many,TRBJ2-4,CASSLVGGGEGLNIQYF,TGTGCCAGCAGCTTAGTTGGAGGGGGTGAGGGGTTAAACATTCAGTACTTC
TRBV7-2,NA,many,TRBJ2-1,CASSLFGGVSSYNEQFF,TGTGCCAGCAGCTTGTTTGGCGGGGTGAGCTCCTACAATGAGCAGTTCTTC
TRBV15,NA,many,TRBJ2-1,CATSRDWGAGNEQFF,TGTGCCACCAGCAGAGATTGGGGGGCCGGGAATGAGCAGTTCTTC
TRBV7-9,NA,many,TRBJ2-3,CASSLAVGGGTDTQYF,TGTGCCAGCAGCTTAGCGGTTGGGGGAGGCACAGATACGCAGTATTTT
TRBV29-1,NA,many,TRBJ1-1,CSVDRLGEAFF,TGCAGCGTCGACAGGTTGGGGGAAGCTTTCTTT
TRBV4-2,NA,NA,TRBJ1-5,CASSQDSEGKVNQHF,TGTGCCAGCAGCCAAGATTCTGAGGGAAAGGTAAACCAGCATTTT
TRBV12-3/TRBV12-4,NA,NA,TRBJ1-5,CASSLTRGRQPQHF,TGTGCCAGCAGTTTAACTCGGGGGAGGCAGCCCCAGCATTTT
TRBV2,TRBD1,NA,TRBJ1-6,CASKLQGALSNSPLHF,TGTGCCAGCAAGCTACAGGGGGCGCTTAGTAATTCACCCCTCCACTTT
TRBV5-1,TRBD1,many,TRBJ1-2,CASSWDRVDYGYTF,TGCGCCAGCAGCTGGGACAGGGTAGACTATGGCTACACCTTC
TRBV27,NA,many,TRBJ1-3,CASAKGSDRNTIYF,TGTGCCAGCGCAAAGGGGAGTGATCGAAACACCATATATTTT
TRBV6-2/TRBV6-3,TRBD1,NA,TRBJ2-3,CASRLAQGDPAGTDTQYF,TGTGCCAGCAGACTCGCACAGGGGGACCCTGCAGGGACAGATACGCAGTATTTT
TRBV3-1,NA,NA,TRBJ2-3,CASSIRTYTDTQYF,TGTGCCAGCAGCATCCGAACATACACAGATACGCAGTATTTT
TRBV6-5,NA,NA,TRBJ2-5,CASSRGFPETQYF,TGTGCCAGCAGCCGGGGCTTCCCAGAGACCCAGTACTTC
TRBV29-1,TRBD1,many,TRBJ2-7,CSVGTDPYEQYF,TGCAGCGTGGGGACAGACCCCTACGAGCAGTACTTC
TRBV9,NA,many,TRBJ2-1,CASSEGGSLLNEQFF,TGTGCCAGCAGCGAGGGGGGATCGTTACTCAATGAGCAGTTCTTC
TRBV6-2/TRBV6-3,NA,few,TRBJ2-5,CASSSVVMGETQYF,TGTGCCAGCAGTAGCGTCGTCATGGGAGAGACCCAGTACTTC
TRBV11-2,NA,many,TRBJ2-7,CASSLGGVGYEQYF,TGTGCCAGCAGCTTAGGGGGCGTAGGGTACGAGCAGTACTTC
TRBV28,NA,many,TRBJ1-1,CASTPHPLNAEAFF,TGTGCCAGCACTCCTCATCCTCTAAATGCCGAAGCTTTCTTT
TRBV6-5,TRBD2,many,TRBJ2-1,CASSRAGGRKFF,TGTGCCAGCAGCCGTGCGGGGGGCAGGAAGTTCTTC
TRBV20-1,NA,few,TRBJ1-6,CSAAPGPSEDSPLHF,TGCAGTGCTGCCCCTGGCCCTTCCGAAGATTCACCCCTCCACTTT
TRBV6-1,NA,many,TRBJ1-5,CASRAAVFQPQHF,TGTGCCAGCCGAGCGGCCGTGTTTCAGCCCCAGCATTTT
TRBV7-9,NA,NA,TRBJ1-2,CASSLAGGFNYGYTF,TGTGCCAGCAGCTTAGCTGGGGGCTTCAACTATGGCTACACCTTC
TRBV12-5,NA,many,TRBJ2-7,CASGLGTTVREQYF,TGTGCTAGTGGTTTGGGTACTACGGTCCGCGAGCAGTACTTC
TRBV5-1,TRBD2,few,TRBJ2-1,CASSLPGLAGGSNEQFF,TGCGCCAGCAGCCTACCGGGACTAGCGGGGGGTTCAAATGAGCAGTTCTTC
TRBV19,TRBD1,few,TRBJ1-1,CASSLRTGYMTEAFF,TGTGCCAGTAGTCTCCGGACAGGGTATATGACTGAAGCTTTCTTT
TRBV7-8,NA,few,TRBJ2-3,CASSLGEDTQYF,TGTGCCAGCAGCTTGGGGGAGGATACGCAGTATTTT
TRBV20-1,TRBD1,many,TRBJ1-2,CSASTGPDYGYTF,TGCAGTGCGTCGACAGGGCCGGACTATGGCTACACCTTC
TRBV11-3,TRBD2,many,TRBJ2-1,CASSLRGIYNEQFF,TGTGCCAGCAGCTTGCGGGGGATCTACAATGAGCAGTTCTTC
TRBV28,NA,many,TRBJ1-5,CASSDIRTVGHF,TGTGCCAGCAGTGATATACGGACAGTAGGTCATTTT
TRBV7-2,NA,many,TRBJ2-3,CASSSTGGNTQYF,TGTGCCAGCAGCAGCACGGGGGGCAATACGCAGTATTTT
TRBV4-2,NA,NA,TRBJ2-5,CASSQGGGGVETQYF,TGTGCCAGCAGCCAGGGTGGAGGGGGGGTTGAGACCCAGTACTTC
TRBV7-9,TRBD1,NA,TRBJ1-4,CASSLTGANEKLFF,TGTGCCAGCAGCCTAACAGGGGCTAATGAAAAACTGTTTTTT
TRBV7-2,TRBD1,many,TRBJ1-1,CASSDRVNTEAFF,TGTGCCAGCAGCGACAGGGTGAACACTGAAGCTTTCTTT
TRBV5-4,NA,many,TRBJ2-3,CASSLDGASTDTQYF,TGTGCCAGCAGCTTGGACGGCGCTAGCACAGATACGCAGTATTTT
TRBV5-6,NA,many,TRBJ1-1,CASSLYWSEAFF,TGTGCCAGCAGCTTGTACTGGAGTGAAGCTTTCTTT
TRBV29-1,TRBD1,few,TRBJ2-1,CSARTGITLDEQFF,TGCAGCGCCCGGACAGGGATTACCTTAGATGAGCAGTTCTTC
TRBV2,TRBD1,many,TRBJ1-1,CASSTGPGNTEAFF,TGTGCCAGTTCGACAGGGCCGGGAAACACTGAAGCTTTCTTT
TRBV5-1,TRBD1,many,TRBJ1-1,CASSQTTGLNTEAFF,TGCGCCAGCAGCCAGACGACAGGGTTGAACACTGAAGCTTTCTTT
TRBV7-9,NA,many,TRBJ2-5,CASSAEGTQYF,TGTGCCAGCAGCGCGGAGGGGACCCAGTACTTC
TRBV7-2,NA,NA,TRBJ1-5,CASSLAGGDEPQHF,TGTGCCAGCAGCTTAGCGGGGGGAGATGAGCCCCAGCATTTT
TRBV29-1,TRBD2,many,TRBJ2-1,CSVSFGTSGSNEQFF,TGCAGCGTTTCGTTCGGCACTAGCGGGTCCAATGAGCAGTTCTTC
TRBV29-1,NA,many,TRBJ1-1,CSVWMGGHTEAFF,TGCAGCGTATGGATGGGGGGCCACACTGAAGCTTTCTTT
TRBV7-4,TRBD1,many,TRBJ1-4,CASRWTGSGHEKLFF,TGTGCCAGCAGGTGGACAGGCTCGGGTCATGAAAAACTGTTTTTT
TRBV29-1,NA,NA,TRBJ1-4,CSVEGATNEKLFF,TGCAGCGTTGAGGGGGCAACTAATGAAAAACTGTTTTTT
TRBV6-2/TRBV6-3,NA,many,TRBJ2-3,CASSEQRSPFTLDTQYF,TGTGCCAGCAGTGAACAGAGGAGTCCCTTTACATTAGATACGCAGTATTTT
TRBV4-1,NA,few,TRBJ2-5,CASSQGAGGTGETQYF,TGCGCCAGCAGCCAAGGCGCAGGAGGGACGGGTGAGACCCAGTACTTC